The 7 T cell receptor beta chains listed next were all sequenced from one sample in a study of T cell repertoires in cytomegalovirus infection. Each CDR3 protein is one row after TCRdb ran MiXCR on the reads. The sample carries approximately 76,000 distinct CDR3 sequences, roughly 3.7% recorded once. Sequencing was carried out using PBMCs. These receptors originate from a human donor in good health (CMV status not recorded). Some clones in this sample may be carry-over from other donors' samples.

At least ten counts were recorded for this clonotype. V is TRBV30 and J is TRBJ2-4; TRBD2 aligns across 8 bases. Looked up from germline, CDR1 is GTSNPN and CDR2 is SVGIG (reference sequence). The CDR3 consists of 19 residues. The V gene end was trimmed by 3 bases and the J gene end by 1 base; junction bases not matched to a gene: 17. For the CDR3, the DNA is TGTGCCTGGAGGGCCAGAGGACGGGGGGGCCTTAGGGCCAAAAACATTCAGTACTTC. It encodes CAWRARGRGGLRAKNIQYF.

This clonotype has ten or more counts. The rearrangement links TRBV7-8 to TRBJ1-1; D perhaps matches TRBD1 (5 bases). The CDR3 has 14 amino acids. Germline V gives CDR1 SGHVS, CDR2 FQNEAQ. The V and J ends lost 4 bases and 3 bases respectively, with 12 bases between them. The CDR3 reads CASSSGVGHTEAFF. The CDR3 DNA reads TGTGCCAGCAGCTCGGGGGTAGGCCACACTGAAGCTTTCTTT.

This clonotype was seen repeatedly, ten times or more. This sequence joins TRBV12-3 or TRBV12-4 and TRBJ1-2; 10 positions agree with TRBD1. This CDR3 contains 14 residues. Trimming removed 7 bases from V and 8 bases from J; junction bases left unmatched: 10. This CDR3 reads CASKPGQGSGGYTF. The CDR3 DNA reads as TGTGCCAGCAAACCGGGACAGGGGTCCGGCGGCTACACCTTC.

The genes are TRBV20-1 and TRBJ1-1; tentative D call: TRBD1 (5 bases). This CDR3 contains 13 residues. Per germline, CDR1 DFQATT and CDR2 SNEGSKA (reference sequence). Trimming cost V 7 bases and J 4 bases, with 16 bases left between them. CDR3 DNA sequence: TGCAGTGACACGAACAGGATGAGCACTGAAGCTTTCTTT. It translates to CSDTNRMSTEAFF.

This clonotype came up many times. The gene calls are TRBV12-3 or TRBV12-4 and TRBJ2-2, with D possibly matching TRBD1 (7 bases). This CDR3 is built from 15 residues. Trimming left V 7 bases short and J 5 bases short, with 17 bases between. CDR3 region: CASTRGARQTGELFF. The CDR3 coding sequence is TGTGCCAGCACCAGGGGGGCGCGACAAACCGGGGAGCTGTTTTTT.

This clonotype appeared many times. V and J are TRBV7-3 and TRBJ1-5; D not certain. V was clipped by 0 bases and J by 7 bases, with 7 bases between them. From germline, CDR1 is SGHTA and CDR2 FQGTGA. The CDR3 covers 13 residues. In DNA, the CDR3 is TGTGCCAGCAGCTTAACCCGGGAACAGCCCCAGCATTTT. This codes for CASSLTREQPQHF. Variable domain in full (rest from reference TRBV7-3 and TRBJ1-5): GAGVSQTPSNKVTEKGKYVELRCDPISGHTALYWYRQSLGQGPEFLIYFQGTGAADDSGLPNDRFFAVRPEGSVSTLKIQRTERGDSAVYLCASSLTREQPQHFGDGTRLSIL.

This clonotype was recorded at least ten times. The V call is TRBV12-3 or TRBV12-4, the J call TRBJ1-1; D uncertain. Trimming cost V 4 bases and J 0 bases, with 12 bases left between them. The CDR3 length is 15 residues. CDR3 DNA sequence: TGTGCCAGCAGTTCGTACATCTCGGTGAACACTGAAGCTTTCTTT. As protein: CASSSYISVNTEAFF.